This T cell receptor beta chain was sequenced in a study of cytomegalovirus exposure and HLA in healthy donors. On the study more broadly: The 100 million to 140 million unique TCR beta sequences, from around 200 million T cells, were found by an earlier analysis. For the approximately 360 genotyped donors, approximately 82% fell within the Caucasian-associated ancestry cluster. HLA-typed donors contributed 65 million to 85 million unique TCRs, which were held in an early data release. Study results and limitations: In terms of immune exposure information, only CMV serostatus was available.

Germline-derived CDR1 and CDR2 are LGHNA and YNFKEQ. This CDR3 spans 15 amino acids. Trimming cost V 5 bases and J 5 bases; bases outside gene matches: 10. As concerns this clone: Its antigen is still unknown.

PCR primers comprised 60 Vbeta and 13 Jbeta primers. TCRdb's copy holds only in-frame clones and misses some; the assay was immunoSEQ multiplex PCR. This table holds fewer than 200,000 clones, roughly 85% found once. The receptor comes from a male donor in good health and CMV-seronegative. J is TRBJ2-7 and V is TRBV4-2, with 9 bases identical to TRBD1. Sequencing was performed on PBMCs. CDR3 nucleotide sequence: TGTGCCAGCAGCGAGCTCCGGGACAGGGACCACGAGCAGTACTTC. It is translated as CASSELRDRDHEQYF.